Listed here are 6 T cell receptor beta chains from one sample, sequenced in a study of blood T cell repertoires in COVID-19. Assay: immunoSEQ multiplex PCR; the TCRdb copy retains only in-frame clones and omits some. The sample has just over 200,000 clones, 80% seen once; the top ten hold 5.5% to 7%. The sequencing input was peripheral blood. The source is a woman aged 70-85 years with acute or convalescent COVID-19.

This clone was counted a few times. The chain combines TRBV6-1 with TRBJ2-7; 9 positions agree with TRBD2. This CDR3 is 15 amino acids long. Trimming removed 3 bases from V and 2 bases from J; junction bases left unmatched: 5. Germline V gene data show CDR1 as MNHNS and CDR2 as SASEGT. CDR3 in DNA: TGTGCCAGCAGTGATGGAGCGGGAGGAACCTACGAGCAGTACTTC. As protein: CASSDGAGGTYEQYF.

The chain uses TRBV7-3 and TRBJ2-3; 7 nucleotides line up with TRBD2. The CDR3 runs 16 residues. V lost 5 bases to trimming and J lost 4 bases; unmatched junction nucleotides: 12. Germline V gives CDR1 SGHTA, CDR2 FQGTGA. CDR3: CASSPLPTSPPDTQYF. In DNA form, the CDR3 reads TGTGCCAGCAGCCCACTACCGACTAGCCCACCAGATACGCAGTATTTT.

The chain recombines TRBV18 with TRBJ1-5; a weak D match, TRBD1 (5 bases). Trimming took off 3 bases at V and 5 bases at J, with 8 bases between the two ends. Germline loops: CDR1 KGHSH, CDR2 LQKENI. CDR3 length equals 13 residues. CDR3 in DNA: TGTGCCAGCTCACCCCAGACAGATCAGCCCCAGCATTTT. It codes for CASSPQTDQPQHF.

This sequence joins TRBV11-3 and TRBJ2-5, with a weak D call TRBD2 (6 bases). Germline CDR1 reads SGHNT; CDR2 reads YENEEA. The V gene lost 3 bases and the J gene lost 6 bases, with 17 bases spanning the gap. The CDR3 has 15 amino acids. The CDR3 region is CASSLGLLDGKTQYF. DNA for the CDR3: TGTGCCAGCAGCTTGGGACTCCTCGACGGGAAGACCCAGTACTTC.

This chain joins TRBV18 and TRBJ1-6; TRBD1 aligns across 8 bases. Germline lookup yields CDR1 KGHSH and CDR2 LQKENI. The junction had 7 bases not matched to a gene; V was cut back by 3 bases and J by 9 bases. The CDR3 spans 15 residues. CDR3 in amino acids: CASSPQGADRSPLHF. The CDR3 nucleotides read TGTGCCAGCTCACCGCAGGGGGCAGATCGTTCACCCCTCCACTTT.

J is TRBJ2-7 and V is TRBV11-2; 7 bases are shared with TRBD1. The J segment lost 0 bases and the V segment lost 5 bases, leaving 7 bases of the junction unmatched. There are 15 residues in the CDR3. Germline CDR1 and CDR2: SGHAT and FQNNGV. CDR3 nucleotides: TGTGCCAGCAGCCAGGGACAGATCTTCTCCTACGAGCAGTACTTC. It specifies CASSQGQIFSYEQYF.